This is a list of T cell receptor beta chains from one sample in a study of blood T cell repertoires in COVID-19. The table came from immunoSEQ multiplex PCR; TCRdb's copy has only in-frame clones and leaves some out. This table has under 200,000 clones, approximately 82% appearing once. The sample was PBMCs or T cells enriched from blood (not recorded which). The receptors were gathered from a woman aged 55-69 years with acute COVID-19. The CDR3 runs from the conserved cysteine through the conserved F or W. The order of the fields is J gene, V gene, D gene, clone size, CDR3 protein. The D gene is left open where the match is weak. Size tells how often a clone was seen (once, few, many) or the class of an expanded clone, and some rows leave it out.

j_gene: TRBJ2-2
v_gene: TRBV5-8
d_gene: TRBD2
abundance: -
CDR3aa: CASSLLAGHTGELFF

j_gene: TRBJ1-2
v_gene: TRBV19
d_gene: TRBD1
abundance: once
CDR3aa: CASSRTGIAGYTF

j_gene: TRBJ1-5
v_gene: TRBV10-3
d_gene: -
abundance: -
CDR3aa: CAISPARGSNQPQHF

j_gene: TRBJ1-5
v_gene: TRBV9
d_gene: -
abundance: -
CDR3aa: CASSVEYGRNQPQHF

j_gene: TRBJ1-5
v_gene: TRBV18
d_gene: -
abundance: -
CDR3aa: CASSPVRGRVSQPQHF

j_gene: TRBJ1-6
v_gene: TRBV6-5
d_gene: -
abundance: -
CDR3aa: CASSYSDRDSPLHF

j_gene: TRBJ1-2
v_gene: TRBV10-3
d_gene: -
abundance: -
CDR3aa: CATPAPPQPFYGYTF

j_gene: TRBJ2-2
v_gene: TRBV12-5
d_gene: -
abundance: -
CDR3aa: CASFSGELFF

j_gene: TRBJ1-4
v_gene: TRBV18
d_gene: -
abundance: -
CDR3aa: CASSPRRVTNEKLFF

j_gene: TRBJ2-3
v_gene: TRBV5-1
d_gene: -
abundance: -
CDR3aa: CASSSKSSTDTQYF

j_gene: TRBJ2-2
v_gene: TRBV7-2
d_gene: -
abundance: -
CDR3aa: CASSLNRLNTGELFF

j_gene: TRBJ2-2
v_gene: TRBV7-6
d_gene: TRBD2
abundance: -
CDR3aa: CASSPESSVAGGPSAGELFF

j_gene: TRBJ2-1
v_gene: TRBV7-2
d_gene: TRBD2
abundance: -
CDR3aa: CASSLLRGAREQFF

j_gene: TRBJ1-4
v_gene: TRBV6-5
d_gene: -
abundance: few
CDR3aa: CASGTALGNEKLFF

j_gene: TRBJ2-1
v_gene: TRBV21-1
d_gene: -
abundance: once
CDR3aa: CASSKRTGAPLYNEQFF

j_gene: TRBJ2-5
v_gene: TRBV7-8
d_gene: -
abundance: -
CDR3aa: CASSKGMDHQTQYF

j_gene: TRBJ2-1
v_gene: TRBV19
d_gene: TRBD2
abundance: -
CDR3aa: CASSMNGRGEQFF

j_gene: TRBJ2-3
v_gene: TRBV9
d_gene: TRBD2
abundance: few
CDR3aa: CASSVGGGYVTDTQYF

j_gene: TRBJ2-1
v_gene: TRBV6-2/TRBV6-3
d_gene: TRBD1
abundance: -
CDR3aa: CASSYYGQGINNEQFF

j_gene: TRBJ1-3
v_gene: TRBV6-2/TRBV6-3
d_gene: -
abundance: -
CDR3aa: CASSYHPGSSGNTIYF

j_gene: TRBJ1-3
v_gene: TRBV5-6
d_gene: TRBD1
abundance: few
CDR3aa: CASSTTATGIGNTIYF

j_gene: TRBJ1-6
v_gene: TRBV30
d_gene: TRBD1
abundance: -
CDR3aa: CAWSVDRASNSPLHF

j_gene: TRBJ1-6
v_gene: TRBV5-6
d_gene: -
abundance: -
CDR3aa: CASSPLQGESPLHF

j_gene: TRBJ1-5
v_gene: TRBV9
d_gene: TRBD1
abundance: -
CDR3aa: CASSRGQGDQPQHF

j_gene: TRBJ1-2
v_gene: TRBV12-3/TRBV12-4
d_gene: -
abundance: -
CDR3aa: CASSFRGRGYTF

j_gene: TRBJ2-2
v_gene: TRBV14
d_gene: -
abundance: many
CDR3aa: CASSASVNTGELFF

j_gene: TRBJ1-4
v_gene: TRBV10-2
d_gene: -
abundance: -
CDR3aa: CASSDSANEKLFF

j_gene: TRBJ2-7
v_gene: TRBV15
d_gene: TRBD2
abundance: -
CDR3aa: CATSRTSGPAAYEQYF

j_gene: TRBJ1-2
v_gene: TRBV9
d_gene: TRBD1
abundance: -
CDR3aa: CASSVAPRQGAGLEGGYTF

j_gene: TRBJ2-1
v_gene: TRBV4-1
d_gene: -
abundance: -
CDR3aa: CASSQSALATGEQFF

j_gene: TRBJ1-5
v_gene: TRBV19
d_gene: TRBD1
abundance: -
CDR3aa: CASSMKLGTGGSQPQHF

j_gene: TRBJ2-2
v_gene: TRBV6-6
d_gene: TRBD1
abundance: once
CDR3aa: CASRVPLQGDGELFF

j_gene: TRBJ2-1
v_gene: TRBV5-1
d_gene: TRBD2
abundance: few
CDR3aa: CASSPGSGGTNEQFF

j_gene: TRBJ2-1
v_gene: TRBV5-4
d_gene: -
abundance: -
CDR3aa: CASSWGLNEQFF

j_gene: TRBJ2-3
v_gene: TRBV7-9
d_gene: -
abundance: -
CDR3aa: CASTLDEYTQYF

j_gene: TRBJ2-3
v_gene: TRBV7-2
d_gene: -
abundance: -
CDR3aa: CASSTQGIMDTQYF

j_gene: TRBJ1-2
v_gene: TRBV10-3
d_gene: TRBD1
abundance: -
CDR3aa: CAIIGDTGGRYGYTF

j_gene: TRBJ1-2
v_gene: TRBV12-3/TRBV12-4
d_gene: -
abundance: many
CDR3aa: CASSFGGLSTTF

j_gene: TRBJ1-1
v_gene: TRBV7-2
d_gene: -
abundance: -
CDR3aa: CASSYLTGSTEAFF

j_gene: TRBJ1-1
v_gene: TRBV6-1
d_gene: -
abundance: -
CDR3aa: CASSENGGNTEAFF

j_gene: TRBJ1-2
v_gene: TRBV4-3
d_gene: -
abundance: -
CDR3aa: CASSQEDSVYGYTF

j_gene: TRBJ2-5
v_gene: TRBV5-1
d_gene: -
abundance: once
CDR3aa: CASSLTSQETQYF

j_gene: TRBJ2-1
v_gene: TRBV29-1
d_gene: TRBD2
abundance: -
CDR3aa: CSVSRLAGGRYNEQFF

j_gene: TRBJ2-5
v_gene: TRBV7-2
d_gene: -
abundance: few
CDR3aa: CASSGPQETQYF

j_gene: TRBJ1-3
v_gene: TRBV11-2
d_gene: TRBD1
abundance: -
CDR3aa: CASSLVPGGSGNTIYF

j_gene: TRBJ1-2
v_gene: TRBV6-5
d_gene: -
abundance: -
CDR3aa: CASSSPGHTNYGYTF

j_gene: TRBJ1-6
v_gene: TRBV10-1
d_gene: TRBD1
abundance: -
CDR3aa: CASPQTGDNSPLHF

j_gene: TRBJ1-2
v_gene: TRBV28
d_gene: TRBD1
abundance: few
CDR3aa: CASNRGQGAAGYTF

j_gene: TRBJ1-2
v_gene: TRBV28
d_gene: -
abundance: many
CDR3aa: CASSPTGRYGYTF